These T cell receptor beta chains were read from a single sample in a study of post-analysis software for immune sequencing data. TCRdb re-derived calls from the PCR reads in MiXCR, one entry per CDR3 protein. The data show over 300,000 distinct CDR3 sequences, roughly 38% seen once. The sample taken for sequencing was blood. These receptor sequences come from a girl aged 5-17 years with multiple sclerosis. Each CDR3 is given with its conserved first and last residue. A D gene is named only where the DNA matches it firmly. A clone size is listed for some rows: how often the clone was seen (once, few, many), or a class if it is expanded.

V gene	D gene	J gene	clone size	CDR3 protein	CDR3 DNA
TRBV7-2	TRBD1	TRBJ1-2	NA	CASSPQGGPYGYIF	TGTGCCAGCAGCCCCCAGGGGGGCCCCTATGGCTACATCTTC
TRBV5-1	TRBD1	TRBJ2-5	NA	CASSLGTGGDWETQYF	TGCGCCAGCAGCTTGGGGACAGGGGGCGATTGGGAGACCCAGTACTTC
TRBV4-1	NA	TRBJ1-2	many	CASSQDDREHGYTF	TGCGCCAGCAGCCAAGACGACCGAGAGCATGGCTACACCTTC
TRBV28	NA	TRBJ1-2	NA	CASSPLRSNYGYTF	TGTGCCAGCAGTCCCCTAAGGTCCAACTATGGCTACACCTTC
TRBV6-1	NA	TRBJ2-2	NA	CASSRLNTGELFF	TGTGCCAGCAGCCGGCTTAACACCGGGGAGCTGTTTTTT
TRBV28	TRBD2	TRBJ2-3	few	CASSSGGARTDTQYF	TGTGCCAGCAGTAGCGGGGGGGCCAGGACAGATACGCAGTATTTT
TRBV7-9	TRBD1	TRBJ1-1	NA	CASSTGQGARTEAFF	TGTGCCAGCAGCACCGGACAGGGGGCTCGCACTGAAGCTTTCTTT
TRBV20-1	NA	TRBJ2-3	NA	CSASPNTDTQYF	TGCAGTGCTTCCCCAAACACAGATACGCAGTATTTT
TRBV5-1	NA	TRBJ2-6	few	CASTGQAGANVLTF	TGCGCCAGCACTGGGCAGGCTGGGGCCAACGTCCTGACTTTC
TRBV28	NA	TRBJ1-4	few	CASKISGVTSNEKLFF	TGTGCCAGCAAAATTTCCGGGGTCACCTCTAATGAAAAACTGTTTTTT
TRBV9	TRBD2	TRBJ2-3	NA	CASSEGTSGGFDTQYF	TGTGCCAGCAGCGAAGGGACTAGCGGGGGCTTTGATACGCAGTATTTT
TRBV24-1	NA	TRBJ2-2	NA	CATSDLGGAGTGELFF	TGTGCCACCAGTGACCTTGGGGGCGCGGGCACCGGGGAGCTGTTTTTT
TRBV29-1	NA	TRBJ1-2	NA	CSAIRTDLNFYGYTF	TGCAGCGCCATACGGACAGACTTGAACTTCTATGGCTACACCTTC
TRBV11-2	NA	TRBJ2-3	NA	CASSLDRLWQGRDTQYF	TGTGCCAGCAGCTTAGATCGTTTATGGCAAGGCAGGGATACGCAGTATTTT
TRBV4-2	NA	TRBJ1-1	once	CASSQEMSAMNTEAFF	TGTGCCAGCAGCCAAGAAATGTCAGCTATGAACACTGAAGCTTTCTTT
TRBV18	NA	TRBJ1-1	NA	CASSSSRDRDTEAFF	TGTGCCAGCTCATCCTCCCGGGACCGGGACACTGAAGCTTTCTTT
TRBV7-2	TRBD2	TRBJ2-7	NA	CASTSRGRGVYYEQYF	TGTGCCAGCACCTCGAGGGGTCGGGGGGTCTACTACGAGCAGTACTTC
TRBV7-8	NA	TRBJ2-1	few	CASSRGGRTNEQFF	TGTGCCAGCAGCAGGGGGGGGCGAACGAATGAGCAGTTCTTC